Sequencing of this T cell receptor beta chain was carried out in a study of T cell repertoires and Cas9 in healthy adults. Study-level information: Characterization of SpCas9-reactive CD4 and CD8 T cells covered multi-effector potency, cytotoxicity and lineage.

Findings and caveats of the study: In vitro, SpCas9-reactive Tregs were reported to curb effector T cell proliferation and function.

The germline V and J ends were trimmed by 6 bases and 2 bases, with 5 bases remaining between them. This CDR3 has 11 residues. Germline loops: CDR1 SNHLY, CDR2 FYNNEI. Libraries were prepared by immunoSEQ multiplex PCR; TCRdb keeps only in-frame clonotypes and omits some of them. The sample has approximately 14,000 clones, about nine tenths seen once. On this clone itself: Its antigen is unknown.

Sequencing used Tregs (CD4+, CD25+, CD127-, CD137-, CD154-) from PBMCs; culture status not recorded. The sequence derives from a human donor in good health. The rearrangement links TRBV2 to TRBJ2-7; no firm D call. CDR3 DNA sequence: TGTGCCAGCAGGGCTGCCTACGAGCAGTACTTC. This sequence encodes CASRAAYEQYF.